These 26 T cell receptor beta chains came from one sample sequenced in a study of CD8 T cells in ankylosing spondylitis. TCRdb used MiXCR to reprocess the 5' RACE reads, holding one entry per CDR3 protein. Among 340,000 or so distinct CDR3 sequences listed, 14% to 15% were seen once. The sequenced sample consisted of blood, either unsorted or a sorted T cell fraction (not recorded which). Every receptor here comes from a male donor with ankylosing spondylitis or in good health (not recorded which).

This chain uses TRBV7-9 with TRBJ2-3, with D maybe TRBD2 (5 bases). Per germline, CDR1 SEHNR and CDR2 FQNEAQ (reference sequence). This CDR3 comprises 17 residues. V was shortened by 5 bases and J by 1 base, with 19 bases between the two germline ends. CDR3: CASSHGRALRGTDTQYF. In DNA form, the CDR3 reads TGTGCCAGCAGCCACGGGCGGGCCCTACGGGGCACAGATACGCAGTATTTT.

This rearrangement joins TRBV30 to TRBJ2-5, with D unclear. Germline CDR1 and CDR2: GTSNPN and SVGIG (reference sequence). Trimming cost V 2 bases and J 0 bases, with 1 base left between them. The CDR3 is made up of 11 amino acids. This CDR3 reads CAWSYQETQYF. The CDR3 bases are TGTGCCTGGAGTTACCAAGAGACCCAGTACTTC.

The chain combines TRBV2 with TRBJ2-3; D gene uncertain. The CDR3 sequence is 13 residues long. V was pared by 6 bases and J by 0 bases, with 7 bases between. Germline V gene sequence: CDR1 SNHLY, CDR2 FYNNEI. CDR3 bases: TGTGCCAGCAGGTTACGGAGCACAGATACGCAGTATTTT. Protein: CASRLRSTDTQYF. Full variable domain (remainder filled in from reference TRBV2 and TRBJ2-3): EPEVTQTPSHQVTQMGQEVILRCVPISNHLYFYWYRQILGQKVEFLVSFYNNEISEKSEIFDDQFSVERPDGSNFTLKIRSTKLEDSAMYFCASRLRSTDTQYFGPGTRLTVL.

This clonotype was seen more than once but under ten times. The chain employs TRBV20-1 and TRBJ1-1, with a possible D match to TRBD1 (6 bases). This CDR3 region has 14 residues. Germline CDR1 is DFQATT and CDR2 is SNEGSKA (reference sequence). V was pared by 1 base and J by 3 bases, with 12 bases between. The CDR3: CSARVGGAHTEAFF. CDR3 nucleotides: TGCAGTGCTAGAGTGGGGGGGGCCCACACTGAAGCTTTCTTT.

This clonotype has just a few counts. The DNA of the CDR3 is TGTGCCAGCAACAGGGGATCAACCTACGAGCAGTACTTC. Translated, it gives CASNRGSTYEQYF. The chain recombines TRBV12-3 or TRBV12-4 with TRBJ2-7; 7 nucleotides line up with TRBD1. The CDR3 runs to 13 residues. V dropped 7 bases and J dropped 2; count of bases not matched to a gene: 5.

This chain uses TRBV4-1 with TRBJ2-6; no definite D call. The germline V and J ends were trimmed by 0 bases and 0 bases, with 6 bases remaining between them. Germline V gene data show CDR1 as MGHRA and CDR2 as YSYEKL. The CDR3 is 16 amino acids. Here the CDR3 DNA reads TGCGCCAGCAGCCAAGATATAGTCTCTGGGGCCAACGTCCTGACTTTC. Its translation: CASSQDIVSGANVLTF.

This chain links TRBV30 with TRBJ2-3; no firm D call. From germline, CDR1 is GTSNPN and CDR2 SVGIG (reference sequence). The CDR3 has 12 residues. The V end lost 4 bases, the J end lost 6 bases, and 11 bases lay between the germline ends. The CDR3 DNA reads TGTGCCTGGACTAGGTTGGGTGATACGCAGTATTTT. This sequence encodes CAWTRLGDTQYF.

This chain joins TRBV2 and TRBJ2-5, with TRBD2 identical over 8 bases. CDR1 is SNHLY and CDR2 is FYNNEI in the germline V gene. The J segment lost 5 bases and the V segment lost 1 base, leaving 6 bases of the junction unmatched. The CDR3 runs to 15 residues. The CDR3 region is CASSEGLAKGETQYF. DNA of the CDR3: TGTGCCAGCAGTGAAGGACTAGCGAAGGGGGAGACCCAGTACTTC.

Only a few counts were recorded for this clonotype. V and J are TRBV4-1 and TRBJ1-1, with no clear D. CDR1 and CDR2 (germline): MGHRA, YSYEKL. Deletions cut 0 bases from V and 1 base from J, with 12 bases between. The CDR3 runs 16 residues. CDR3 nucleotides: TGCGCCAGCAGCCAAGATGGTATGTTAAGGAACACTGAAGCTTTCTTT. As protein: CASSQDGMLRNTEAFF.

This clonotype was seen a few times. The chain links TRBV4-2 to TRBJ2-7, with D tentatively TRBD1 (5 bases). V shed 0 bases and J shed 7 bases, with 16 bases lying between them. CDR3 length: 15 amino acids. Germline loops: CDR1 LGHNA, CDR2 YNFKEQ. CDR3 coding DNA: TGTGCCAGCAGCCAAGAGGAGAGGACACCTTTGGAGCAGTACTTC. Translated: CASSQEERTPLEQYF.

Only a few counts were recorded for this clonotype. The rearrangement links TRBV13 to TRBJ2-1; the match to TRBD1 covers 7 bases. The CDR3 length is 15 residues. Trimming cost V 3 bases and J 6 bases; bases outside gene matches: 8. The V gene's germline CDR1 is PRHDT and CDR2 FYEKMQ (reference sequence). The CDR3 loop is CASSLDRTSGNEQFF. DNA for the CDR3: TGTGCCAGCAGCTTGGACAGGACCTCGGGCAATGAGCAGTTCTTC.

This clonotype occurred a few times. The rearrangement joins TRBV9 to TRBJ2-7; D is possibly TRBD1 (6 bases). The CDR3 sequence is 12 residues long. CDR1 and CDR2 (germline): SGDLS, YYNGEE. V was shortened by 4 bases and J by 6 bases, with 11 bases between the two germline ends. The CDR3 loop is CASSSTGTEQYF. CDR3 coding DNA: TGTGCCAGCAGCTCCACAGGGACCGAGCAGTACTTC.

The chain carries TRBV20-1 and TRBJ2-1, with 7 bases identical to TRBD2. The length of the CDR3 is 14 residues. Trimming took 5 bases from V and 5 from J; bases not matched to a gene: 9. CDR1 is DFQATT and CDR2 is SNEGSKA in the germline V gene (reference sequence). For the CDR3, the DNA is TGCAGTGCTGAGCGGGACTTCCTGAACAATGAGCAGTTCTTC. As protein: CSAERDFLNNEQFF.

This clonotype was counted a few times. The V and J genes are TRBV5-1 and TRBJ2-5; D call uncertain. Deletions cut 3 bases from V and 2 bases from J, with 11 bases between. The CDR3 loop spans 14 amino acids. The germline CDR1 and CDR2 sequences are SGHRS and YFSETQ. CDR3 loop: CASSSLGFQETQYF. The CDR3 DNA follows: TGCGCCAGCAGCTCCCTTGGATTTCAAGAGACCCAGTACTTC.

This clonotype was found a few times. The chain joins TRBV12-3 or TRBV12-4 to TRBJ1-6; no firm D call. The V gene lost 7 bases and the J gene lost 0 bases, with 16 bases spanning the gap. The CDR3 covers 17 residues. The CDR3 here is CASKGRTASSYNSPLHF. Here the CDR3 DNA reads TGTGCCAGCAAGGGTCGGACCGCCAGCTCCTATAATTCACCCCTCCACTTT.

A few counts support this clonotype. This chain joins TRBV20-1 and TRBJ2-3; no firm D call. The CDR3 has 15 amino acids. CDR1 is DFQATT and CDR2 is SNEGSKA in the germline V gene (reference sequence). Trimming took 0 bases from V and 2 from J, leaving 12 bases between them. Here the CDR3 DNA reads TGCAGTGCTAGAGATCGTCTGACTCCCACAGATACGCAGTATTTT. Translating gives CSARDRLTPTDTQYF.

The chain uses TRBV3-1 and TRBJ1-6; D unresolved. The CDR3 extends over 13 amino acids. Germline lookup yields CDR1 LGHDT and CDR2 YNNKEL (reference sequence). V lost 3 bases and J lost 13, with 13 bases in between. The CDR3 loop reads CASSHTRESPLHF. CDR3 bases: TGTGCCAGCAGCCATACCCGGGAGTCTCCCCTCCACTTT.

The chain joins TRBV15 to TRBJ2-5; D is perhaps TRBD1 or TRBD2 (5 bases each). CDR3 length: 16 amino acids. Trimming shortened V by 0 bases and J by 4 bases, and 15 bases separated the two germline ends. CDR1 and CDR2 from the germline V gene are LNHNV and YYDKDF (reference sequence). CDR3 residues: CATSRDPFPGPETQYF. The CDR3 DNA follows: TGTGCCACCAGCAGAGACCCCTTCCCGGGACCAGAGACCCAGTACTTC.

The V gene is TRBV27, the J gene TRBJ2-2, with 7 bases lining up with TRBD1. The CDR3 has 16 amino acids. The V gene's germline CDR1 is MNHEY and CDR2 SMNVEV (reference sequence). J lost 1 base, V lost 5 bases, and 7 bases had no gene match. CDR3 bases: TGTGCCAGCAGTCCCCTCTGGACAGGGAACACCGGGGAGCTGTTTTTT. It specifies CASSPLWTGNTGELFF.

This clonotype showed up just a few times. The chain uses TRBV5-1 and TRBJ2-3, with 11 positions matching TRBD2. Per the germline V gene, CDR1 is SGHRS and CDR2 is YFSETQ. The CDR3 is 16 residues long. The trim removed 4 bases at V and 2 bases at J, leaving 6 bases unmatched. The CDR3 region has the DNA TGCGCCAGCAGCGGCGGGACTAGCGGTTTCACAGATACGCAGTATTTT. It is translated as CASSGGTSGFTDTQYF. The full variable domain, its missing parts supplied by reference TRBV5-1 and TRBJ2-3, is KAGVTQTPRYLIKTRGQQVTLSCSPISGHRSVSWYQQTPGQGLQFLFEYFSETQRNKGNFPGRFSGRQFSNSRSEMNVSTLELGDSALYLCASSGGTSGFTDTQYFGPGTRLTVL.

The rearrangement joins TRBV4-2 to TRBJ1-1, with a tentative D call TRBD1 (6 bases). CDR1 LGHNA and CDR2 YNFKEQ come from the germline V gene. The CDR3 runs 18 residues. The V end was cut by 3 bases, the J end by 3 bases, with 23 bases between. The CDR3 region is CASSQEAVGGGRYTEAFF. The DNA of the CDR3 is TGTGCCAGCAGCCAGGAGGCCGTCGGAGGGGGGCGGTACACTGAAGCTTTCTTT.

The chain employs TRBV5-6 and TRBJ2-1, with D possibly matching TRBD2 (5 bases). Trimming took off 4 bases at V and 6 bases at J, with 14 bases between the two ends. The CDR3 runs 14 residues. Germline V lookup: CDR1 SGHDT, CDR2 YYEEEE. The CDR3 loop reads CASSRPRAGNEQFF. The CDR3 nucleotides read TGTGCCAGCAGCCGCCCGAGGGCAGGCAATGAGCAGTTCTTC.

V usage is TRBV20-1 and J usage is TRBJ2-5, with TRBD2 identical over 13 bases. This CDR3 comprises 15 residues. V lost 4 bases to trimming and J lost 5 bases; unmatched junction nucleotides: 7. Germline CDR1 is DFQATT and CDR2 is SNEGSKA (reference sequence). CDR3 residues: CSAKGLAGDGETQYF. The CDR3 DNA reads TGCAGTGCTAAAGGACTAGCGGGAGACGGGGAGACCCAGTACTTC.

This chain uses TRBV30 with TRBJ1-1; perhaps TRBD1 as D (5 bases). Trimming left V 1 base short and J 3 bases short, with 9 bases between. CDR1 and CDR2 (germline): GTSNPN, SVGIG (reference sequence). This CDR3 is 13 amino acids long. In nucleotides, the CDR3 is TGTGCCTGGAGTGAAGGGGCTGACACTGAAGCTTTCTTT. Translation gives CAWSEGADTEAFF.

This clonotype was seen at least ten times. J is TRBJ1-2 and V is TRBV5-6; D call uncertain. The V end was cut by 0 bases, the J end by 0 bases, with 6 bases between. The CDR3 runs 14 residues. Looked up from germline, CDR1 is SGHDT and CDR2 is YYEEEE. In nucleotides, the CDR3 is TGTGCCAGCAGCTTGGATCCGTCTAACTATGGCTACACCTTC. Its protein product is CASSLDPSNYGYTF.

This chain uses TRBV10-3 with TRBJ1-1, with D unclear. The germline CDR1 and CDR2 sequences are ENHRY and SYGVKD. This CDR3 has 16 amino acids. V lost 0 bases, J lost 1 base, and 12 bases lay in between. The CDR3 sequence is CAISESHGVGNTEAFF. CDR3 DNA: TGTGCCATCAGTGAGTCTCACGGCGTAGGGAACACTGAAGCTTTCTTT.